Each of the 20 T cell receptor beta chains below was sequenced from the same sample in a study of T cell responses to AZD1222 COVID-19 vaccine. The method was immunoSEQ multiplex PCR; TCRdb's version includes in-frame clones alone and lacks a portion of them. The table records 95,000 to 150,000 clones, about 87% of them present only once. The source was peripheral blood, collected on day 0 of AZD1222 vaccination. These receptors all stem from an adult in good health.

The rearrangement uses TRBV29-1 and TRBJ2-1; D perhaps matches TRBD1 (6 bases). Germline V gene sequence: CDR1 SQVTM, CDR2 ANQGSEA. The CDR3 has 13 amino acids. V lost 6 bases and J lost 4, with 13 bases in between. CDR3 DNA: TGCAGCGTGCACCGGGACAAATACAATGAGCAGTTCTTC. This gives the protein CSVHRDKYNEQFF.

This chain connects TRBV7-2 to TRBJ2-2; 10 bases match TRBD2. The CDR3 is made up of 17 amino acids. The ends lost 1 base at V and 5 bases at J; junction bases unmatched: 7. Germline V gives CDR1 SGHTA, CDR2 FQGNSA. The CDR3 region has the DNA TGTGCCAGCAGCTTAGATCTAGCGGGAGCGGCAACCGGGGAGCTGTTTTTT. Encoded protein: CASSLDLAGAATGELFF.

This chain joins TRBV4-1 and TRBJ2-5, with 7 positions matching TRBD2. The germline CDR1 and CDR2 sequences are MGHRA and YSYEKL. Trimming at V came to 3 bases and at J to 5 bases, leaving 6 bases not matched to a gene. CDR3 length: 14 residues. This CDR3 reads CASSQGAGFETQYF. Here the CDR3 DNA reads TGCGCCAGCAGCCAGGGAGCGGGATTTGAGACCCAGTACTTC.

The chain combines TRBV7-8 with TRBJ2-3; 9 bases align to TRBD2. V gave up 6 bases and J gave up 4 bases; unmatched junction bases: 5. The CDR3 has 14 residues. From germline, CDR1 is SGHVS and CDR2 FQNEAQ. In nucleotides, the CDR3 is TGTGCCAGCAGGCCTATAGCGGGAGCAGATACGCAGTATTTT. This sequence encodes CASRPIAGADTQYF.

This clone occurred a few times. The J gene is TRBJ1-1, the V gene TRBV7-2; the D gene is possibly TRBD1 (6 bases). V was clipped by 6 bases and J by 1 base, with 12 bases between them. In germline, CDR1 is SGHTA, CDR2 FQGNSA. There are 14 residues in the CDR3. The CDR3 nucleotides read TGTGCCAGCAGGAACAGGGCAGGGAACACTGAAGCTTTCTTT. Protein sequence: CASRNRAGNTEAFF.

The rearrangement uses TRBV19 and TRBJ2-7; tentative D call: TRBD1 (6 bases). The germline V and J ends were trimmed by 2 bases and 0 bases, with 29 bases remaining between them. The CDR3 loop spans 21 amino acids. From germline, CDR1 is LNHDA and CDR2 SQIVND (reference sequence). CDR3 region: CASSIRRPGTGNGAGSYEQYF. The CDR3 DNA reads as TGTGCCAGTAGTATACGCCGGCCGGGAACAGGGAATGGGGCTGGCTCCTACGAGCAGTACTTC. The entire variable domain, with the rest obtained from reference TRBV19 and TRBJ2-7, is as follows: DGGITQSPKYLFRKEGQNVTLSCEQNLNHDAMYWYRQDPGQGLRLIYYSQIVNDFQKGDIAEGYSVSREKKESFPLTVTSAQKNPTAFYLCASSIRRPGTGNGAGSYEQYFGPGTRLTVT.

This sequence joins TRBV7-8 and TRBJ2-3, with no clear D. CDR1 is SGHVS and CDR2 is FQNEAQ in the germline V gene. CDR3 size: 12 residues. The V and J ends lost 5 bases and 2 bases respectively, with 5 bases between them. CDR3 loop: CASSENTDTQYF. The CDR3 DNA reads as TGTGCCAGCAGCGAGAACACAGATACGCAGTATTTT.

The rearrangement links TRBV19 to TRBJ2-1; D is unclear. CDR1 and CDR2 (germline): LNHDA, SQIVND (reference sequence). The CDR3 totals 15 residues. V gave up 4 bases and J gave up 1 base, with 11 bases separating them. The CDR3 bases are TGTGCCAGTAGTACGGACCAACGGTCCTACAATGAGCAGTTCTTC. It yields the protein CASSTDQRSYNEQFF.

The chain couples TRBV7-9 to TRBJ2-1; D is ambiguous. CDR3 length equals 13 residues. The germline CDR1 and CDR2 sequences are SEHNR and FQNEAQ (reference sequence). V lost 3 bases and J 8 bases, leaving 11 bases between the germline ends. The CDR3 DNA is TGTGCCAGCAGCTTCCGACTTAGTTATGAGCAGTTCTTC. Its protein is CASSFRLSYEQFF.

The chain uses TRBV6-5 and TRBJ1-2; 9 bases line up with TRBD1. Germline values: CDR1 MNHEY, CDR2 SVGAGI. V shed 5 bases and J 8 bases; nucleotides not matched to a gene: 6. The CDR3 consists of 13 residues. CDR3 coding DNA: TGTGCCAGCAGTAGGACAGGGGTACAAGGCTACACCTTC. Translated, it gives CASSRTGVQGYTF.

The chain has TRBV7-8 and TRBJ2-1; perhaps D is TRBD1 or TRBD2 (6 bases each). The CDR3 is 15 residues long. Germline values: CDR1 SGHVS, CDR2 FQNEAQ. Trimming took off 1 base at V and 4 bases at J, with 11 bases between the two ends. The DNA of the CDR3 is TGTGCCAGCAGCTTAGGGAGGGGGACGTACAATGAGCAGTTCTTC. This translates into CASSLGRGTYNEQFF.

This sequence joins TRBV11-2 and TRBJ2-5, with D possibly matching TRBD1 (6 bases). The CDR3 runs 15 residues. V lost 2 bases to trimming and J lost 2 bases, with 12 bases between them. Germline assignment: CDR1 SGHAT and CDR2 FQNNGV. CDR3 region: CASSLHPQGQETQYF. The DNA for the CDR3 is TGTGCCAGCAGCTTACACCCGCAGGGGCAAGAGACCCAGTACTTC.

The rearrangement links TRBV5-6 to TRBJ2-7, with D perhaps TRBD2 (5 bases). Deletions cut 0 bases from V and 3 bases from J, with 10 bases between. The V gene's germline CDR1 is SGHDT and CDR2 YYEEEE. This CDR3 region has 14 residues. This chain's CDR3 is CASSLGQAGYEQYF. Written as DNA, the CDR3 is TGTGCCAGCAGCTTGGGGCAGGCGGGCTACGAGCAGTACTTC.

This chain links TRBV5-4 with TRBJ1-4, with a weak D call TRBD1 (5 bases). The CDR3 runs 15 residues. Trimming took off 2 bases at V and 5 bases at J, with 13 bases between the two ends. The germline CDR1 and CDR2 sequences are SGHNT and YYREEE (reference sequence). CDR3 sequence: CASSLQTDSNEKLFF. The CDR3 DNA reads TGTGCCAGCAGCTTACAGACAGACTCCAATGAAAAACTGTTTTTT.

Here the CDR3 DNA reads TGTGCCAGCAGCGTGCGGGACACCCCTCATGAAAAACTGTTTTTT. Protein sequence: CASSVRDTPHEKLFF. The chain recombines TRBV9 with TRBJ1-4; D may be TRBD1 (6 bases). This CDR3 is built from 15 residues. Germline values: CDR1 SGDLS, CDR2 YYNGEE. V shed 2 bases and J shed 6 bases, with 14 bases lying between them.

The chain couples TRBV5-1 to TRBJ2-1; 11 nucleotides line up with TRBD2. V dropped 5 bases and J dropped 9; count of bases not matched to a gene: 13. Germline CDR1 reads SGHRS; CDR2 reads YFSETQ. This CDR3 has 16 residues. The CDR3 DNA sequence: TGCGCCAGCAGGCTGCCACTAGCGGGAGTCGACACTGAGCAGTTCTTC. Its protein is CASRLPLAGVDTEQFF.

The chain uses TRBV5-1 and TRBJ2-2; 9 bases align to TRBD2. CDR3 length: 14 residues. Germline V gives CDR1 SGHRS, CDR2 YFSETQ. V gave up 6 bases and J gave up 4 bases; unmatched junction bases: 4. CDR3 protein: CASKELAGTGELFF. The CDR3 DNA is TGCGCCAGCAAGGAACTAGCGGGCACCGGGGAGCTGTTTTTT.

This chain joins TRBV28 and TRBJ2-1; D gene uncertain. This CDR3 is built from 11 residues. Trimming removed 8 bases from V and 12 bases from J, with 14 bases in between. Germline CDR1 MDHEN, CDR2 SYDVKM. DNA for the CDR3: TGTGCCAGCGGAACCGGGTCAACGCAGTTCTTC. This codes for CASGTGSTQFF.

This clone appeared once. The J gene is TRBJ1-6, the V gene TRBV20-1; D gene unclear. The V and J ends lost 3 bases and 5 bases respectively, with 11 bases between them. The CDR3 is made up of 14 amino acids. Per the germline V gene, CDR1 is DFQATT and CDR2 is SNEGSKA (reference sequence). The CDR3 coding sequence is TGCAGTGCTAGTCCACAGACGGATAATTCACCCCTCCACTTT. The encoded protein is CSASPQTDNSPLHF.

This chain joins TRBV5-5 and TRBJ1-2; 7 bases align to TRBD1. Germline trimming cut 1 base from V and 4 bases from J; bases unmatched to any gene: 4. The CDR3 totals 14 residues. CDR1 is SGHKS, CDR2 YYEKEE, per germline (reference sequence). The CDR3 sequence is CASSLYGDSYGYTF. The CDR3 DNA sequence: TGTGCCAGCAGCTTGTACGGGGACAGCTATGGCTACACCTTC.